The rows below give T cell receptor beta chains drawn from one sample of a study of blood T cell repertoires in COVID-19. Produced via immunoSEQ multiplex PCR; TCRdb's table is partial and in-frame only. The data contain about 99,000 clones, roughly 84% of them singletons. Source material: peripheral blood. All receptors come from a man aged 65 to 79 with active or convalescent COVID-19. Both conserved end residues are part of each CDR3. A D gene is named only where the DNA matches it firmly. Clone size is given for some rows only: seen once, a few or many times, or a class if the clone is expanded.

size: once; D: -; V: TRBV5-1; J: TRBJ2-7; length: 12; CDR3: CASSWQGYEQYF; DNA: TGCGCCAGCAGCTGGCAGGGCTACGAGCAGTACTTC
size: -; D: -; V: TRBV7-2; J: TRBJ1-5; length: 15; CDR3: CASSSLGIQGQPQHF; DNA: TGTGCCAGCAGCTCCCTGGGGATACAGGGTCAGCCCCAGCATTTT
size: -; D: -; V: TRBV28; J: TRBJ2-7; length: 14; CDR3: CASTTAPGFAEQYF; DNA: TGTGCCAGCACCACTGCCCCAGGTTTTGCCGAGCAGTACTTC
size: -; D: -; V: TRBV9; J: TRBJ1-1; length: 14; CDR3: CASSVVTPGTEAFF; DNA: TGTGCCAGCAGCGTAGTTACACCGGGCACTGAAGCTTTCTTT
size: -; D: TRBD2; V: TRBV6-5; J: TRBJ2-1; length: 15; CDR3: CASRERGGSYNEQFF; DNA: TGTGCCAGCAGGGAGCGGGGGGGTTCCTACAATGAGCAGTTCTTC
size: once; D: TRBD1; V: TRBV2; J: TRBJ1-4; length: 12; CDR3: CATGQENEKLFF; DNA: TGTGCCACCGGACAGGAAAATGAAAAACTGTTTTTT
size: -; D: TRBD2; V: TRBV7-7; J: TRBJ2-1; length: 16; CDR3: CASSLGDSGGLNEQFF; DNA: TGTGCTAGCAGCTTAGGGGATAGCGGGGGTCTAAATGAGCAGTTCTTC
size: -; D: TRBD2; V: TRBV5-1; J: TRBJ2-3; length: 18; CDR3: CASSIGLAGGAGADTQYF; DNA: TGCGCCAGCAGCATAGGACTAGCGGGGGGCGCCGGGGCAGATACGCAGTATTTT
size: -; D: -; V: TRBV28; J: TRBJ2-3; length: 12; CDR3: CASSQRGDTQYF; DNA: TGTGCCAGCAGCCAGAGGGGGGATACGCAGTATTTT
size: -; D: TRBD2; V: TRBV6-2/TRBV6-3; J: TRBJ2-5; length: 17; CDR3: CASSYFRASGKQETQYF; DNA: TGTGCCAGCAGTTACTTTAGGGCTAGCGGAAAACAAGAGACCCAGTACTTC
size: -; D: -; V: TRBV10-3; J: TRBJ1-2; length: 13; CDR3: CAISSGDYYGYTF; DNA: TGTGCCATCAGTTCAGGGGATTACTATGGCTACACCTTC
size: -; D: TRBD1; V: TRBV28; J: TRBJ1-3; length: 16; CDR3: CASTLGGQGIGNTIYF; DNA: TGTGCCAGCACCCTGGGGGGACAGGGGATCGGAAACACCATATATTTT
size: -; D: TRBD1; V: TRBV5-4; J: TRBJ1-6; length: 16; CDR3: CASSRGLGQDNSPLHF; DNA: TGTGCCAGCAGCCGGGGTTTGGGACAGGATAATTCACCCCTCCACTTT
size: -; D: -; V: TRBV19; J: TRBJ1-1; length: 14; CDR3: CASSIAGRNTEAFF; DNA: TGTGCCAGTAGTATTGCCGGGAGGAACACTGAAGCTTTCTTT
size: few; D: TRBD1; V: TRBV7-2; J: TRBJ2-7; length: 16; CDR3: CASSLTGGGNSYEQYF; DNA: TGTGCCAGCAGCTTGACAGGGGGAGGAAACTCCTACGAGCAGTACTTC
size: -; D: -; V: TRBV10-3; J: TRBJ2-2; length: 14; CDR3: CAISELANTGELFF; DNA: TGTGCCATCAGTGAACTAGCGAACACCGGGGAGCTGTTTTTT
size: once; D: -; V: TRBV19; J: TRBJ1-5; length: 14; CDR3: CASSRRESNQPQHF; DNA: TGTGCCAGTAGTAGGAGGGAAAGCAATCAGCCCCAGCATTTT
size: -; D: TRBD2; V: TRBV28; J: TRBJ2-5; length: 13; CDR3: CASSLGGTETQYF; DNA: TGTGCCAGCAGTTTGGGAGGGACAGAGACCCAGTACTTC
size: -; D: TRBD1; V: TRBV4-2; J: TRBJ2-7; length: 15; CDR3: CASSRPGTAFYEQYF; DNA: TGTGCCAGCAGCCGGCCAGGGACAGCGTTCTACGAGCAGTACTTC
size: -; D: TRBD2; V: TRBV28; J: TRBJ2-7; length: 15; CDR3: CASSPPGLAGLEQYF; DNA: TGTGCCAGCAGTCCTCCGGGACTAGCGGGGCTCGAGCAGTACTTC
size: -; D: TRBD1; V: TRBV6-2/TRBV6-3; J: TRBJ1-6; length: 13; CDR3: CASSRDSNSPLHF; DNA: TGTGCCAGCAGTCGGGACAGTAATTCACCCCTCCACTTT
size: -; D: -; V: TRBV5-6; J: TRBJ1-6; length: 13; CDR3: CASSLTDNSPLHF; DNA: TGTGCCAGCAGCTTGACGGATAATTCACCCCTCCACTTT
size: -; D: -; V: TRBV20-1; J: TRBJ1-5; length: 15; CDR3: CSAIEAGQPGKPQHF; DNA: TGCAGTGCTATTGAGGCCGGACAGCCTGGGAAGCCCCAGCATTTT
size: -; D: TRBD1; V: TRBV6-2/TRBV6-3; J: TRBJ1-1; length: 14; CDR3: CASSSLRGLTEAFF; DNA: TGTGCCAGCAGTTCCCTCAGGGGGCTCACTGAAGCTTTCTTT
size: -; D: -; V: TRBV12-3/TRBV12-4; J: TRBJ1-2; length: 13; CDR3: CASSNQGNYGYTF; DNA: TGTGCCAGCAGCAACCAGGGCAACTATGGCTACACCTTC
size: -; D: TRBD2; V: TRBV20-1; J: TRBJ2-7; length: 13; CDR3: CSASSGTNYEQYF; DNA: TGCAGTGCTAGTTCCGGGACTAACTACGAGCAGTACTTC
size: -; D: -; V: TRBV4-1; J: TRBJ1-2; length: 19; CDR3: CASSQGPGAGGPANYGYTF; DNA: TGCGCCAGCAGCCAAGGGCCAGGCGCGGGGGGGCCCGCTAACTATGGCTACACCTTC
size: -; D: TRBD1; V: TRBV3-1/TRBV3-2; J: TRBJ2-5; length: 15; CDR3: CASRPGQSTQETQYF; DNA: TGTGCCAGCAGGCCGGGACAGAGCACTCAAGAGACCCAGTACTTC
size: -; D: TRBD2; V: TRBV5-1; J: TRBJ2-3; length: 15; CDR3: CASSLGRGGSNTQYF; DNA: TGCGCCAGCAGCTTGGGCCGGGGGGGCTCAAATACGCAGTATTTT
size: -; D: -; V: TRBV7-2; J: TRBJ2-1; length: 17; CDR3: CASSLEAGAGNYNEQFF; DNA: TGTGCCAGCAGCTTAGAGGCGGGGGCAGGGAACTACAATGAGCAGTTCTTC
size: -; D: TRBD2; V: TRBV5-1; J: TRBJ2-5; length: 15; CDR3: CASSSGAGGQETQYF; DNA: TGCGCCAGCAGCTCAGGAGCGGGGGGGCAAGAGACCCAGTACTTC